Shown below are 32 T cell receptor beta chains from a single sample sequenced in a study of T-cell reconstitution after alpha-beta-depleted transplantation in children. Molecular barcoding with unique molecular identifiers was used for the TCRbeta library. TCRdb re-called the PCR reads with MiXCR, one entry per CDR3 protein. Among roughly 250,000 distinct CDR3 sequences listed, under 9.5% were seen once. The sequencing used PBMCs, mostly from graft donor cells, collected 180 days after TCRalphabeta/CD19-depleted stem cell transplant. The receptors were gathered from a male patient aged 5 to 17 who had a stem cell transplant for acute lymphoblastic leukemia, so the T cells may come from the graft donor.

The rearrangement joins TRBV5-1 to TRBJ2-6; the D is unclear. V was shortened by 0 bases and J by 1 base, with 14 bases between the two germline ends. Germline V CDR1 and CDR2: SGHRS, YFSETQ. The length of the CDR3 is 18 residues. CDR3 sequence reads: CASSLGSLLVSGANVLTF. The CDR3 nucleotides read TGCGCCAGCAGCTTGGGTTCCCTCTTAGTGTCTGGGGCCAACGTCCTGACTTTC. Looking up the rest from reference TRBV5-1 and TRBJ2-6 gives the full variable domain: KAGVTQTPRYLIKTRGQQVTLSCSPISGHRSVSWYQQTPGQGLQFLFEYFSETQRNKGNFPGRFSGRQFSNSRSEMNVSTLELGDSALYLCASSLGSLLVSGANVLTFGAGSRLTVL.

This clonotype was observed many times. The V gene is TRBV7-2, the J gene TRBJ2-2; 7 positions match TRBD1. This CDR3 is 13 amino acids long. The ends lost 7 bases at V and 8 bases at J; junction bases unmatched: 7. Per germline, CDR1 SGHTA and CDR2 FQGNSA. This CDR3 reads CASNDRAWGELFF. In DNA form, the CDR3 reads TGTGCCAGCAACGACAGGGCTTGGGGGGAGCTGTTTTTT.

As for this clonotype: A read error is likely, as this CDR3 ends without the conserved phenylalanine or tryptophan. Here the CDR3 DNA reads TGTGCCAGCAGTCGGGACTCCTCCTACAATGAGCAGTTCCTC. Amino acid sequence: CASSRDSSYNEQFL. This sequence joins TRBV28 and TRBJ2-1; D possibly corresponds to TRBD2 (6 bases). Trimming shortened V by 5 bases and J by 0 bases, and 8 bases separated the two germline ends. CDR1 is MDHEN and CDR2 is SYDVKM in the germline V gene. The CDR3 is 14 amino acids.

A remark on this clonotype: A single base separates this from a much larger clone, so it may be a read error. This chain joins TRBV11-2 and TRBJ2-2; 9 bases agree with TRBD1. Per germline, CDR1 SGHAT and CDR2 FQNNGV. This CDR3 spans 16 amino acids. V lost 2 bases to trimming and J lost 4 bases; unmatched junction nucleotides: 5. CDR3 region: CASSLFDRGITGELFF. In DNA form, the CDR3 reads TGTGCCAGCAGCTTATTTGACAGGGGGATCACCGGGGAGCTGTTTTTT.

The V call is TRBV7-4, the J call TRBJ2-1; TRBD2 matches 7 bases. Trimming cost V 10 bases and J 7 bases; bases outside gene matches: 16. The CDR3 runs 15 residues. The germline CDR1 and CDR2 sequences are SGHVT and SQSDAQ. Here the CDR3 reads CAMSLTSVGGNEQFF. CDR3 nucleotide sequence: TGTGCCATGAGCTTAACTAGTGTGGGGGGGAATGAGCAGTTCTTC.

The table lists this clonotype with many counts. The V call is TRBV24-1, the J call TRBJ1-5; weak D call: TRBD1 (6 bases). CDR1 and CDR2 from the germline V gene are KGHDR and SFDVKD. The ends were cut back, 3 bases at V and 9 bases at J, with 17 bases in the middle. The CDR3 is made up of 15 amino acids. CDR3 residues: CATSDPGQPGRPQHF. The CDR3 region has the DNA TGTGCCACCAGTGATCCCGGACAGCCAGGGAGGCCCCAGCATTTT.

The CDR3 coding sequence is TGTGCCAGCAGCCAAGATTGGGGGGGGAGGCAGCCCCAGCATTTT. Its translation is CASSQDWGGRQPQHF. The chain links TRBV4-2 to TRBJ1-5, with D perhaps TRBD1 (5 bases). Germline V gives CDR1 LGHNA, CDR2 YNFKEQ. Trimming shortened V by 0 bases and J by 7 bases, and 13 bases separated the two germline ends. This CDR3 comprises 15 residues.

This clonotype was observed many times. V is TRBV12-3 or TRBV12-4 and J is TRBJ1-4; no clear D. CDR3 length: 15 amino acids. V shed 8 bases and J shed 0 bases, with 13 bases lying between them. CDR3 region: CASQPTGATNEKLFF. CDR3 bases: TGTGCCAGCCAGCCCACCGGTGCAACTAATGAAAAACTGTTTTTT.

In its sample, this clonotype was seen a few times. V usage is TRBV5-6 and J usage is TRBJ2-1; TRBD2 agrees at 8 bases. The J segment lost 8 bases and the V segment lost 2 bases, leaving 6 bases of the junction unmatched. This CDR3 comprises 14 residues. The V gene's germline CDR1 is SGHDT and CDR2 YYEEEE. As DNA, the CDR3 is TGTGCCAGCAGCTTCGGGACTAGATATCATGAGCAGTTCTTC. The encoded protein is CASSFGTRYHEQFF.

V and J are TRBV10-3 and TRBJ2-7; 7 bases fit TRBD1. The CDR3 covers 15 residues. Trimming cost V 0 bases and J 2 bases; bases outside gene matches: 4. Germline V gives CDR1 ENHRY, CDR2 SYGVKD. CDR3 DNA: TGTGCCATCAGTGAGTCACCAGGGGGAGCCTACGAGCAGTACTTC. It specifies CAISESPGGAYEQYF.

A note on this clonotype: This may be a read error: a much more frequent sequence differs by one nucleotide. The final CDR3 position lacks the conserved phenylalanine or tryptophan, pointing to a likely read error. The chain has TRBV5-1 and TRBJ1-2; 10 bases agree with TRBD1. The CDR3 has 17 residues. Germline V gene data show CDR1 as SGHRS and CDR2 as YFSETQ. Trimming took 0 bases from V and 6 from J; bases not matched to a gene: 11. CDR3 bases: TGCGCCAGCAGCTTGGCCGGGACAGGGGTTCCCTCGGATGGCTACACCATC. It codes for CASSLAGTGVPSDGYTI.

As regards this clonotype: A much larger clone lies one base from this, so it may be a read error. This CDR3 fails to terminate in the conserved phenylalanine or tryptophan, so it likely reflects a read error. The chain links TRBV12-3 or TRBV12-4 to TRBJ2-7, with D tentatively TRBD2 (6 bases). Trimming took off 1 base at V and 4 bases at J, with 11 bases between the two ends. This CDR3 has 14 amino acids. CDR3 loop: CASSLGWEVYEQYL. DNA for the CDR3: TGTGCCAGCAGTTTAGGGTGGGAGGTGTACGAGCAGTACCTC.

This clonotype was counted at least ten times. The CDR3, as DNA: TGTGCCATCAGCCGCTCAGACCCCCCCTTTTTGGATGAGCAGTTCTTC. Its protein product is CAISRSDPPFLDEQFF. The rearrangement uses TRBV10-3 and TRBJ2-1; D call uncertain. In germline, CDR1 is ENHRY, CDR2 SYGVKD. The CDR3 totals 16 residues. The V gene lost 6 bases and the J gene lost 8 bases, with 23 bases spanning the gap.

This clonotype was detected ten times or more. The chain carries TRBV4-2 and TRBJ2-5; perhaps TRBD2 as D (6 bases). CDR3 size: 17 residues. Germline lookup yields CDR1 LGHNA and CDR2 YNFKEQ. Between the trimmed V and J ends, which lost 2 bases and 4 bases, there was a span of 20 bases. CDR3 in amino acids: CASSQSFSGVPRETQYF. The CDR3 DNA follows: TGTGCCAGCAGCCAAAGTTTTAGCGGAGTCCCTCGAGAGACCCAGTACTTC.

In this sample, this clonotype turned up many times. The rearrangement links TRBV12-5 to TRBJ2-5; the D is unclear. With 5 bases removed from V and 2 bases from J, the gap between germline ends came to 12 bases. The germline gives CDR1 LGHNT, CDR2 FRNRAP. This CDR3 is 14 amino acids long. CDR3 residues: CASGKGPPQETQYF. Written as DNA, the CDR3 is TGTGCTAGTGGTAAAGGACCGCCACAAGAGACCCAGTACTTC.

This clonotype has only a few counts. The rearrangement uses TRBV25-1 and TRBJ2-5; D unresolved. Germline V gene sequence: CDR1 MGHDK, CDR2 SYGVNS. CDR3 size: 12 residues. Trimming removed 6 bases at V and 5 bases at J, with 10 bases between. The CDR3 protein is CASRDLRETQYF. Written as DNA, the CDR3 is TGTGCCAGCAGAGACCTGAGGGAGACCCAGTACTTC.

This clonotype was counted at least ten times. This chain joins TRBV20-1 and TRBJ2-3, with TRBD2 identical over 7 bases. Germline V lookup: CDR1 DFQATT, CDR2 SNEGSKA (reference sequence). V was pared by 5 bases and J by 0 bases, with 11 bases of the junction left unmatched. This CDR3 has 16 residues. The CDR3 here is CSAPPRTSHSTDTQYF. The CDR3 DNA sequence: TGCAGTGCTCCACCCCGGACTAGTCATAGCACAGATACGCAGTATTTT.

The sample holds many counts of this clonotype. The V and J genes are TRBV28 and TRBJ1-2; 8 bases agree with TRBD1. This CDR3 has 14 amino acids. Germline trimming cut 3 bases from V and 4 bases from J; bases unmatched to any gene: 4. Germline-derived CDR1 and CDR2 are MDHEN and SYDVKM. The CDR3 sequence: CASSLTGVVYGYTF. The CDR3 DNA reads as TGTGCCAGCAGTTTGACAGGGGTTGTCTATGGCTACACCTTC.

In this sample, this clonotype turned up many times. The chain combines TRBV5-1 with TRBJ1-2; no firm D call. The CDR3 extends over 13 amino acids. Between the trimmed V and J ends, which lost 5 bases and 8 bases, there was a span of 16 bases. Germline CDR1 reads SGHRS; CDR2 reads YFSETQ. This chain's CDR3 is CASSPEARVGYTF. CDR3 coding DNA: TGCGCCAGCAGTCCGGAGGCCCGGGTGGGCTACACCTTC.

This clonotype showed up many times. This chain uses TRBV7-9 with TRBJ2-3; a weak D match, TRBD2 (5 bases). Germline loops: CDR1 SEHNR, CDR2 FQNEAQ (reference sequence). The CDR3 length is 12 residues. The V gene lost 5 bases and the J gene lost 8 bases, with 11 bases spanning the gap. The CDR3 bases are TGTGCCAGCAGCCCACCCGGAGGTACGCAGTATTTT. Encoded protein: CASSPPGGTQYF.

This clonotype was recorded at least ten times. J is TRBJ1-1 and V is TRBV5-6, with 7 bases lining up with TRBD1. The CDR3 has 12 residues. The V gene's germline CDR1 is SGHDT and CDR2 YYEEEE. J lost 7 bases, V lost 2 bases, and 2 bases had no gene match. The DNA of the CDR3 is TGTGCCAGCAGCTTTAGGGACAGTGAAGCTTTCTTT. This translates into CASSFRDSEAFF.

In this sample, this clonotype turned up many times. V and J are TRBV7-2 and TRBJ2-2; no firm D call. CDR3 length: 15 residues. Per the germline V gene, CDR1 is SGHTA and CDR2 is FQGNSA. V lost 5 bases to trimming and J lost 4 bases, with 14 bases between them. Written as DNA, the CDR3 is TGTGCCAGCAGCCGCGACCGAGTTCCCACCGGGGAGCTGTTTTTT. Its translation is CASSRDRVPTGELFF.

This clonotype was counted a few times. The gene calls are TRBV5-2 and TRBJ2-1; TRBD2 is taken as the D call from the table, unchecked against the DNA. TRBV5-2 has pseudogene status. This CDR3 region has 14 residues. CDR3 nucleotide sequence: TGTGCCATGGGCCCCGGACTAGCGGGACGGGAGCAGTTCTTC. Protein sequence: CAMGPGLAGREQFF.

Ten or more counts support this clonotype. The genes are TRBV28 and TRBJ1-1; TRBD1 might be the D (5 bases). The CDR3 length is 14 residues. V lost 6 bases and J lost 4, with 15 bases in between. Germline CDR1 and CDR2: MDHEN and SYDVKM. The CDR3 region is CASRWGGGGTEAFF. The CDR3, as DNA: TGTGCCAGCAGGTGGGGTGGGGGGGGCACTGAAGCTTTCTTT.

Ten or more counts support this clonotype. The chain joins TRBV27 to TRBJ1-4; 8 bases match TRBD1. V trimming: 8 bases; J trimming: 4 bases; junction bases outside the gene matches: 9. The CDR3 is made up of 15 amino acids. The V gene's germline CDR1 is MNHEY and CDR2 SMNVEV (reference sequence). CDR3 region: CASSPQGAGNEKLFF. For the CDR3, the DNA is TGTGCCAGCTCACCCCAGGGGGCCGGTAATGAAAAACTGTTTTTT.

Comment on this clonotype: A much larger clone lies a single base off, so this may be a read error. The DNA for the CDR3 is TGTGCCAGCAGCCTTCAAAGGGTCCCCTCACCAAATGAGCAGTTCTTC. It is translated as CASSLQRVPSPNEQFF. V is TRBV9 and J is TRBJ2-1; no definite D call. Trimming shortened V by 4 bases and J by 7 bases, and 21 bases separated the two germline ends. Germline assignment: CDR1 SGDLS and CDR2 YYNGEE. The CDR3 covers 16 residues.

This clonotype was detected many times. The J gene is TRBJ2-2, the V gene TRBV20-1; 14 positions agree with TRBD2. The V segment lost 3 bases and the J segment 6 bases; nucleotides outside the gene matches: 0. From germline, CDR1 is DFQATT and CDR2 SNEGSKA (reference sequence). The CDR3 totals 14 residues. The CDR3 DNA sequence: TGCAGTGCTAGGGGACTAGCGGGAGCCGGGGAGCTGTTTTTT. Protein: CSARGLAGAGELFF.

There are many counts of this clonotype. This sequence joins TRBV29-1 and TRBJ2-5; no definite D call. CDR3 length: 11 amino acids. Per germline, CDR1 SQVTM and CDR2 ANQGSEA. The V gene lost 7 bases and the J gene lost 5 bases, with 11 bases spanning the gap. CDR3 loop: CSALIGETQYF. The CDR3 DNA reads TGCAGCGCCCTAATCGGGGAGACCCAGTACTTC. Using reference TRBV29-1 and TRBJ2-5 for the parts outside the CDR3, the full variable domain is SAVISQKPSRDICQRGTSLTIQCQVDSQVTMMFWYRQQPGQSLTLIATANQGSEATYESGFVIDKFPISRPNLTFSTLTVSNMSPEDSSIYLCSALIGETQYFGPGTRLLVL.

This clonotype was recorded at least ten times. The chain has TRBV7-9 and TRBJ2-7; D remains ambiguous. V lost 1 base and J 6 bases, leaving 10 bases between the germline ends. Germline CDR1 and CDR2: SEHNR and FQNEAQ (reference sequence). CDR3 length: 13 amino acids. CDR3 DNA sequence: TGTGCCAGCAGCTTAGGGGTAGATTTCGAGCAGTACTTC. It specifies CASSLGVDFEQYF. The variable domain in full, completed from reference TRBV7-9 and TRBJ2-7, reads DTGVSQNPRHKITKRGQNVTFRCDPISEHNRLYWYRQTLGQGPEFLTYFQNEAQLEKSRLLSDRFSAERPKGSFSTLEIQRTEQGDSAMYLCASSLGVDFEQYFGPGTRLTVT.

This clonotype occurred many times. The rearrangement links TRBV12-3 or TRBV12-4 to TRBJ2-1, with D maybe TRBD2 (5 bases). V lost 6 bases and J 4 bases, leaving 10 bases between the germline ends. There are 13 residues in the CDR3. The CDR3 nucleotides read TGTGCCAGCAGGGGAGACGTTTACAATGAGCAGTTCTTC. It yields the protein CASRGDVYNEQFF.

This clonotype was seen many times. The chain combines TRBV3-1 with TRBJ1-1, with a weak D call TRBD1 (5 bases). The CDR3 has 14 residues. Germline V gene sequence: CDR1 LGHDT, CDR2 YNNKEL (reference sequence). V lost 3 bases and J lost 1, with 9 bases in between. The chain's CDR3 is CASSHRAGNTEAFF. The CDR3, as DNA: TGTGCCAGCAGCCACAGGGCGGGGAACACTGAAGCTTTCTTT.

This clonotype was counted ten times or more. This chain uses TRBV4-1 with TRBJ2-7; TRBD2 agrees at 12 bases. CDR3 length equals 17 residues. Germline values: CDR1 MGHRA, CDR2 YSYEKL. V lost 0 bases and J lost 3; bases outside the gene matches: 6. Written as DNA, the CDR3 is TGCGCCAGCAGCCAAGACCTGACTAGCGGGAGTTTCTACGAGCAGTACTTC. This sequence encodes CASSQDLTSGSFYEQYF.